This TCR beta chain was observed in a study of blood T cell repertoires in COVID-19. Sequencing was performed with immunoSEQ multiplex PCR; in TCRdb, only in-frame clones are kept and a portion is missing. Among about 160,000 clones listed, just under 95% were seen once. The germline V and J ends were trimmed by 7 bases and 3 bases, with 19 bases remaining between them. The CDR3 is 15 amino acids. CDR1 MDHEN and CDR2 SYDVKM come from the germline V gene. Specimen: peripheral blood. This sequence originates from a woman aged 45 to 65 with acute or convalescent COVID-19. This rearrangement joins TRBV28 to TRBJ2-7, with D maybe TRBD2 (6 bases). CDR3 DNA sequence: TGTGCCAGCATATCCGGAGGGCAGGGCATCTACGAGCAGTACTTC. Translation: CASISGGQGIYEQYF.